This is a list of T cell receptor beta chains from one sample in a study of cytomegalovirus exposure and HLA in healthy donors. The assay was immunoSEQ multiplex PCR, and TCRdb's table has in-frame clones only and misses some. In all, the sample yields approximately 110,000 clones. Specimen: PBMCs. All receptors derive from a man aged 50 to 60 in good health and CMV-seronegative. Both conserved end residues are part of each CDR3. A D gene is named only where the DNA matches it firmly.

>TRBV5-4|TRBJ2-1|TRBD1
CASSLSGTVYNEQFF
TGTGCCAGCAGCTTGTCCGGGACAGTCTACAATGAGCAGTTCTTC
>TRBV5-1|TRBJ2-1|TRBD1
CASSSQGARNNEQFF
TGCGCCAGCAGCTCACAGGGGGCGCGTAACAATGAGCAGTTCTTC
>TRBV5-6|TRBJ2-5|.
CASSPLASLQETQYF
TGTGCCAGCAGCCCGCTAGCGTCCTTACAAGAGACCCAGTACTTC
>TRBV2|TRBJ1-1|.
CASSEAETENTEAFF
TGTGCCAGCAGTGAAGCGGAGACAGAGAACACTGAAGCTTTCTTT
>TRBV27|TRBJ1-2|TRBD1
CASSPTWTGGNYGYTF
TGTGCCAGCAGTCCCACCTGGACAGGGGGCAATTATGGCTACACCTTC
>TRBV6-1|TRBJ2-1|.
CASSAPAGTSFDNEQFF
TGTGCCAGCAGTGCGCCTGCCGGGACATCTTTTGACAATGAGCAGTTCTTC
>TRBV2|TRBJ1-4|TRBD1
CASSGETGGKLFF
TGTGCCAGCAGTGGCGAGACAGGGGGAAAACTGTTTTTT
>TRBV18|TRBJ1-5|TRBD1
CASSPTGGPYSNQPQHF
TGTGCCAGCTCACCGACAGGGGGCCCATATAGCAATCAGCCCCAGCATTTT
>TRBV9|TRBJ2-3|.
CASSSTSSYASTDTQYF
TGTGCCAGCAGCTCCACTAGTAGCTATGCTAGCACAGATACGCAGTATTTT
>TRBV7-9|TRBJ1-4|TRBD1
CASSQGQGAATNEKLFF
TGTGCCAGCAGCCAAGGACAGGGGGCTGCAACTAATGAAAAACTGTTTTTT
>TRBV7-2|TRBJ1-2|TRBD1
CASRRTGNGYTF
TGTGCCAGCCGGCGGACAGGGAATGGCTACACCTTC
>TRBV5-1|TRBJ1-3|TRBD1
CASSPDRAVGNTIYF
TGCGCCAGCAGCCCCGACAGGGCCGTTGGAAACACCATATATTTT
>TRBV19|TRBJ1-1|TRBD1
CASRTDRGRLLDFRYTEAFF
TGTGCCAGTAGAACGGACAGGGGGCGGTTGTTAGACTTCCGGTACACTGAAGCTTTCTTT
>TRBV6-5|TRBJ2-1|.
CASSQRPEAYNEQFF
TGTGCCAGCAGTCAGCGACCTGAAGCCTACAATGAGCAGTTCTTC
>TRBV7-9|TRBJ2-2|.
CASSSPSGYTGELFF
TGTGCCAGCAGCTCGCCCAGCGGATACACCGGGGAGCTGTTTTTT
>TRBV12-5|TRBJ2-7|.
CASGLWGERYEQYF
TGTGCTAGTGGTTTATGGGGAGAACGCTACGAGCAGTACTTC
>TRBV7-7|TRBJ2-5|.
CASSLAPQETQYF
TGTGCTAGCAGCTTGGCACCCCAAGAGACCCAGTACTTC
>TRBV4-2|TRBJ2-3|TRBD2
CASSQDSSGRTDTQYF
TGTGCCAGCAGCCAAGATAGTAGCGGGAGGACAGATACGCAGTATTTT
>TRBV5-1|TRBJ2-2|TRBD1
CASSLWSLRGPANTGELFF
TGCGCCAGCAGCTTATGGTCTTTAAGGGGGCCCGCGAACACCGGGGAGCTGTTTTTT
>TRBV11-2|TRBJ1-1|.
CASSFTGVQAFF
TGTGCCAGCAGCTTCACAGGCGTTCAGGCTTTCTTT
>TRBV28|TRBJ1-4|.
CASSPGGGAATNEKLFF
TGTGCCAGCAGTCCCGGGGGGGGCGCTGCAACTAATGAAAAACTGTTTTTT
>TRBV11-2|TRBJ2-1|.
CASSSGEVPYNEQFF
TGTGCCAGCAGCTCGGGGGAGGTCCCCTACAATGAGCAGTTCTTC
>TRBV6-5|TRBJ2-3|TRBD2
CASRGLAGGTDTQYF
TGTGCCAGCAGGGGACTAGCGGGGGGCACAGATACGCAGTATTTT
>TRBV29-1|TRBJ2-5|.
CSVDISQETQYF
TGCAGCGTTGATATCAGCCAAGAGACCCAGTACTTC
>TRBV2|TRBJ1-6|TRBD1
CASSVGQVNSPLHF
TGTGCCAGCAGCGTGGGACAGGTAAATTCACCCCTCCACTTT
>TRBV5-1|TRBJ2-2|TRBD1
CASSLGGQGSGELFF
TGCGCCAGCAGCTTGGGGGGACAGGGTTCCGGGGAGCTGTTTTTT
>TRBV4-3|TRBJ1-2|.
CASSQDHPGVYGYTF
TGCGCCAGCAGCCAAGATCACCCGGGTGTCTATGGCTACACCTTC
>TRBV27|TRBJ2-2|TRBD1
CASTGTGLSNTGELFF
TGTGCCAGCACTGGGACAGGGTTAAGTAACACCGGGGAGCTGTTTTTT
>TRBV9|TRBJ2-2|TRBD1
CASAGRGQIANTGELFF
TGTGCCAGCGCTGGTAGGGGGCAGATCGCGAACACCGGGGAGCTGTTTTTT
>TRBV9|TRBJ1-1|.
CASSEGGIPTEAFF
TGTGCCAGCAGCGAGGGAGGGATCCCCACTGAAGCTTTCTTT
>TRBV18|TRBJ1-6|.
CASSPDWGGSSYNSPLHF
TGTGCCAGCTCACCAGACTGGGGCGGAAGCTCCTATAATTCACCCCTCCACTTT
>TRBV28|TRBJ1-5|.
CASSTRTAVRGNQPQHF
TGTGCCAGCAGTACCCGGACCGCGGTGAGGGGCAATCAGCCCCAGCATTTT
>TRBV7-2|TRBJ2-1|.
CASSLESYNEQFF
TGTGCCAGCAGCTTAGAATCATACAATGAGCAGTTCTTC